Following are 5 T cell receptor beta chains from one sample sequenced in a study of cytomegalovirus exposure and HLA in healthy donors. The table came from immunoSEQ multiplex PCR; TCRdb's copy has only in-frame clones and leaves some out. The table includes 150,000 or so clones, approximately 86% detected once. Sample: PBMCs. The receptors were gathered from a man between 18 and 29 years old in good health and CMV-seropositive.

The rearrangement links TRBV20-1 to TRBJ1-2; 8 bases map to TRBD1. The CDR3 runs to 11 residues. The ends lost 8 bases at V and 7 bases at J; junction bases unmatched: 6. CDR1 is DFQATT and CDR2 is SNEGSKA in the germline V gene (reference sequence). The CDR3 bases are TGCAGTTGGACAGGGCTGTTTGGCTACACCTTC. Its translation: CSWTGLFGYTF.

The chain combines TRBV19 with TRBJ1-5, with a tentative D call TRBD1 (5 bases). The CDR3 has 16 amino acids. Germline-derived CDR1 and CDR2 are LNHDA and SQIVND (reference sequence). Trimming took off 0 bases at V and 1 base at J, with 10 bases between the two ends. This chain's CDR3 is CASSIDRRGSNQPQHF. DNA of the CDR3: TGTGCCAGTAGTATAGATAGGAGGGGCAGCAATCAGCCCCAGCATTTT.

The rearrangement uses TRBV7-2 and TRBJ1-1, with a weak D call TRBD1 (6 bases). The CDR3 has 17 amino acids. Germline V CDR1 and CDR2: SGHTA, FQGNSA. Trimming took 2 bases from V and 4 from J, leaving 20 bases between them. CDR3 in DNA: TGTGCCAGCAGCTTACGGGACACCCTGGTCTGGGGCACTGAAGCTTTCTTT. Protein sequence: CASSLRDTLVWGTEAFF.

This sequence joins TRBV27 and TRBJ1-5; D is uncertain. CDR3 length: 13 amino acids. The V gene's germline CDR1 is MNHEY and CDR2 SMNVEV (reference sequence). Between the trimmed V and J ends, which lost 6 bases and 7 bases, there was a span of 13 bases. CDR3 DNA: TGTGCCAGCAGCCAAGTTCCTACCCAGCCCCAGCATTTT. Encoded protein: CASSQVPTQPQHF.

The chain couples TRBV18 to TRBJ1-6; weak D call: TRBD1 (5 bases). Trimming left V 0 bases short and J 10 bases short, with 16 bases between. The CDR3 has 16 residues. The germline V gene has CDR1 KGHSH and CDR2 LQKENI. The CDR3 nucleotides read TGTGCCAGCTCACCACCTCAAGGTGGGGGGGGGTCACCCCTCCACTTT. Protein: CASSPPQGGGGSPLHF. The variable domain in full, completed from reference TRBV18 and TRBJ1-6, reads NAGVMQNPRHLVRRRGQEARLRCSPMKGHSHVYWYRQLPEEGLKFMVYLQKENIIDESGMPKERFSAEFPKEGPSILRIQQVVRGDSAAYFCASSPPQGGGGSPLHFGNGTRLTVT.